This T cell receptor (beta chain) appears in the sequencing data of a study of blood T cells in healthy people across ages. This CDR3 has 19 amino acids. Germline assignment: CDR1 DFQATT and CDR2 SNEGSKA (reference sequence). The V gene end was trimmed by 5 bases and the J gene end by 2 bases; junction bases not matched to a gene: 17. All donors came from Russia, were Caucasian and healthy, and spanned ages roughly 6 to 100. Samples each had at least 5 micrograms of total RNA extracted. Study results and caveats: The unsorted PBMCs prevented any conclusive comparison of naive versus antigen-experienced cells. Possibly confounding the expanded clonotype changes was the fact that donor CMV status was unknown.

This clonotype was found a few times. Its antigen is still unknown. For the second PCR, which ran for about 7 to 12 cycles, a sample-barcoded 5' primer and a J-beta primer mix were used. Using its own MiXCR run on the 5' RACE reads, TCRdb lists one record per CDR3 protein. The table records around 800,000 distinct CDR3 sequences, 35% to 60% of them present only once. The source material was blood. This clonotype was sampled from an elderly man in good health. V usage is TRBV20-1 and J usage is TRBJ2-7, with TRBD2 matching over 14 bases. The CDR3 region has the DNA TGCAGTGCTCAGGGGATCGGGACTGGGACTAGCGGGAGTACCTACGAGCAGTACTTC. Protein product: CSAQGIGTGTSGSTYEQYF.